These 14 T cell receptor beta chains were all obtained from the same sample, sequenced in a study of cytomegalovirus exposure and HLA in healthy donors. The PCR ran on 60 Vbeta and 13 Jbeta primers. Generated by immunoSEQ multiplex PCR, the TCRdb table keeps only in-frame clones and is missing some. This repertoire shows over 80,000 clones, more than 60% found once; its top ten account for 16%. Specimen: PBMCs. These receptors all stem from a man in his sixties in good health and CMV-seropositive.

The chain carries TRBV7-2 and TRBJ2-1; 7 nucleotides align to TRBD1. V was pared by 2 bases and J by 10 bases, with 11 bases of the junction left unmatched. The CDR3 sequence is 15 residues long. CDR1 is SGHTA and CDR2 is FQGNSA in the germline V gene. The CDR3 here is CASSLTLTLGGEQFF. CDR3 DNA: TGTGCCAGCAGCTTAACCCTGACCCTAGGGGGCGAGCAGTTCTTC.

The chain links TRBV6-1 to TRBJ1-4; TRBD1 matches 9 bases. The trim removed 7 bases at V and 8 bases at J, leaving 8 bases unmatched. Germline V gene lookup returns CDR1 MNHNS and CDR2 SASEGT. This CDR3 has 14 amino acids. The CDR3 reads CASTRGTGIEKLFF. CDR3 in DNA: TGTGCCAGCACCAGGGGGACAGGGATCGAAAAACTGTTTTTT.

DNA for the CDR3: TGTGCCAGTAGTATAGATCTGGGGACAGGGGGCCAAGCTTTCTTT. As protein: CASSIDLGTGGQAFF. The J gene is TRBJ1-1, the V gene TRBV19; 12 nucleotides match TRBD1. Germline trimming cut 0 bases from V and 9 bases from J; bases unmatched to any gene: 5. The CDR3 has 15 amino acids. CDR1 and CDR2 from the germline V gene are LNHDA and SQIVND (reference sequence). Drawing the rest from reference TRBV19 and TRBJ1-1, the complete variable domain is DGGITQSPKYLFRKEGQNVTLSCEQNLNHDAMYWYRQDPGQGLRLIYYSQIVNDFQKGDIAEGYSVSREKKESFPLTVTSAQKNPTAFYLCASSIDLGTGGQAFFGQGTRLTVV.

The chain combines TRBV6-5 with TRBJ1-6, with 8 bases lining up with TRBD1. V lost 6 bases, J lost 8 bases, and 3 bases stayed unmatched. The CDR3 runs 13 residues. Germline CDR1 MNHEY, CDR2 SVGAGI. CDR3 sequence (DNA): TGTGCCAGCAGGGCAGGGGGCGATTCACCCCTCCACTTT. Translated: CASRAGGDSPLHF.

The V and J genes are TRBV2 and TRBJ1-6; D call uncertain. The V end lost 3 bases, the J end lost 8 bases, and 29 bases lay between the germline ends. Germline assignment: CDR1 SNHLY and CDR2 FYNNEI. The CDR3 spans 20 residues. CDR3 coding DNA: TGTGCCAGCAGTGACTTACGTGGTTTCTTTCCAAACTCACTAGATTCACCCCTCCACTTT. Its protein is CASSDLRGFFPNSLDSPLHF.

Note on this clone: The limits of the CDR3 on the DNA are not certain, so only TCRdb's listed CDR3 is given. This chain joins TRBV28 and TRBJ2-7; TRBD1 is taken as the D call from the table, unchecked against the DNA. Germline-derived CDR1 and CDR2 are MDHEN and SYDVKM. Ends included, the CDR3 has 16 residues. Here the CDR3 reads CASSFLAGKESYEQYF.

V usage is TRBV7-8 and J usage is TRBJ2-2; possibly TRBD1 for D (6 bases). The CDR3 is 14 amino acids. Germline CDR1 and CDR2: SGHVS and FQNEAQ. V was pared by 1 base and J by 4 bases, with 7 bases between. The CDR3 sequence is CASSLGGGTGELFF. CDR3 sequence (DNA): TGTGCCAGCAGCTTAGGAGGGGGCACCGGGGAGCTGTTTTTT.

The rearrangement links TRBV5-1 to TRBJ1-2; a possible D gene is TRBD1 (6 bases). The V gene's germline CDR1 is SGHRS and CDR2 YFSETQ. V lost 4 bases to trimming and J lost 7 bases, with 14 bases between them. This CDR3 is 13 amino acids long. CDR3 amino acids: CASSQDSASGYTF. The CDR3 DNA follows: TGCGCCAGCAGCCAGGACAGCGCCTCTGGCTACACCTTC.

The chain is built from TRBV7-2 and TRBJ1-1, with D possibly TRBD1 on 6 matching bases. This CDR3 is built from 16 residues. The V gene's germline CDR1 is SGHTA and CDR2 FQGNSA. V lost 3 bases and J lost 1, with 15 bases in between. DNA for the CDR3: TGTGCCAGCAGCTTGACCTCCGGGACACAGAACACTGAAGCTTTCTTT. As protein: CASSLTSGTQNTEAFF.

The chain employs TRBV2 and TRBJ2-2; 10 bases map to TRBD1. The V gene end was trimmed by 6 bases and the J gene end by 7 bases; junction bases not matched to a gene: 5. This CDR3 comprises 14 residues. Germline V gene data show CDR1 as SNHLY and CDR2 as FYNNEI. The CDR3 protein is CASRGDRGGGELFF. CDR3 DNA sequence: TGTGCCAGCAGGGGGGACAGGGGTGGCGGGGAGCTGTTTTTT.

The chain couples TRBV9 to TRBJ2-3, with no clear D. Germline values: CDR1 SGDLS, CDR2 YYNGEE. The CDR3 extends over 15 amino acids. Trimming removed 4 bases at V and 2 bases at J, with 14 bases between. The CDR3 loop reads CASSPRWAPTDTQYF. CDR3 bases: TGTGCCAGCAGCCCCCGGTGGGCTCCCACAGATACGCAGTATTTT.

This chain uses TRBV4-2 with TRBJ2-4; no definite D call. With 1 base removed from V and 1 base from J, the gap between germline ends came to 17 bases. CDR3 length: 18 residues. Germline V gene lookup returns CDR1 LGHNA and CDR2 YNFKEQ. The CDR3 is CASSQVPVPPTAKNIQYF. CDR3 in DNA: TGTGCCAGCAGCCAAGTCCCAGTTCCCCCGACTGCCAAAAACATTCAGTACTTC.

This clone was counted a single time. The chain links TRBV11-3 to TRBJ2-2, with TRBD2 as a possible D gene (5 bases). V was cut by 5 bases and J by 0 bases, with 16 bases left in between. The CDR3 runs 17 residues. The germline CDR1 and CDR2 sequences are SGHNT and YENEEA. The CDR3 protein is CASSTRRPAANTGELFF. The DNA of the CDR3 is TGTGCCAGCAGCACTAGAAGGCCGGCGGCGAACACCGGGGAGCTGTTTTTT.

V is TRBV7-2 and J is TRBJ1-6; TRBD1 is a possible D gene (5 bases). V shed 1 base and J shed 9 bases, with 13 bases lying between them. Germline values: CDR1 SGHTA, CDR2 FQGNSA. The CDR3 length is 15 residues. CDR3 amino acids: CASSLVFRDGSPLHF. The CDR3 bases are TGTGCCAGCAGCTTAGTTTTCAGGGATGGTTCACCCCTCCACTTT.